The clone carrying this T cell receptor (beta chain) occurred many times. V lost 5 bases and J lost 4, with 14 bases in between. Germline CDR1 reads MNHNS; CDR2 reads SASEGT. The CDR3 contains 14 residues. TCR beta CDR3 regions were amplified from RNA. Primed by the HTBI set, a first-round RT-PCR was run on the TCR CDR3. Each CDR3 protein gets one entry after TCRdb re-called the multiplex PCR reads with MiXCR. The table lists 360,000 or so distinct CDR3 sequences, 18% of them singletons. The sample comes from a study of T cells in Graves' hyperthyroidism and ophthalmopathy. Thyroid ultrasound, orbital computed tomography, clinical symptoms, and serum thyroxine and TRAb underpinned diagnoses.

This clonotype originated in a middle-aged woman with Graves' ophthalmopathy. Sequenced sample: blood. The chain recombines TRBV6-1 with TRBJ1-2, with a possible D match to TRBD1 (6 bases). CDR3 nucleotides: TGTGCCAGCAGTCCTACAGGGACCCCCTATGGCTACACCTTC. Its protein is CASSPTGTPYGYTF.